This TCR beta chain is drawn from a study of blood T cell repertoires in COVID-19. Study as a whole: The origin of the acute and convalescent COVID-19 samples was the United States, Italy and Spain. From T cells, B-cell-depleted T cells, or PBMCs came the material, which was cDNA or gDNA.

Profiling relied on immunoSEQ multiplex PCR, and the TCRdb table lists in-frame clones only, not all of them. In the table there are under 200,000 clones, approximately 89% of which are singletons. The germline V and J ends were trimmed by 5 bases and 0 bases, with 8 bases remaining between them. The CDR3 spans 14 residues. The germline V gene encodes CDR1 SGHNT and CDR2 YENEEA. This clonotype was obtained from a man in his 70s with acute or convalescent COVID-19. Sequencing used peripheral blood. The chain employs TRBV11-3 and TRBJ1-5; D gene uncertain. The CDR3: CASSPDFSNQPQHF. The CDR3, as DNA: TGTGCCAGCAGCCCTGACTTTAGCAATCAGCCCCAGCATTTT.